This paragraph reports one T cell receptor beta chain. Its antigen is as yet unknown. CDR3 length: 14 residues. V was cut by 7 bases and J by 8 bases, with 17 bases left in between. The germline gives CDR1 MDHEN, CDR2 SYDVKM. Included in the TCR beta cDNA libraries were unique molecular identifiers. Each CDR3 protein is one row after TCRdb ran MiXCR on the PCR reads. Among about 160,000 distinct CDR3 sequences listed, around 34% were seen once. These data originate in a study of post-analysis software for immune sequencing data. The wider study: Progressive-relapsing, secondary progressive and relapsing-remitting multiple sclerosis were among the disease courses included.

Whole-study results and caveats: Strong co-clustering by F measure was evident for samples that had been prepared in the same batch. TRBV segments more frequent in patients than in controls numbered several and included TRBV5-6, TRBV5-1 and TRBV20-1.

The receptor was derived from a girl between 5 and 17 years old with multiple sclerosis. The material was blood, obtained after autologous hematopoietic stem cell transplantation. The gene calls are TRBV28 and TRBJ1-4; D is unclear. The CDR3 nucleotides read TGTGCCAGCATGGGTCCGGATCTGGAAGAAAAACTGTTTTTT. The encoded protein is CASMGPDLEEKLFF. Drawing the rest from reference TRBV28 and TRBJ1-4, the complete variable domain is DVKVTQSSRYLVKRTGEKVFLECVQDMDHENMFWYRQDPGLGLRLIYFSYDVKMKEKGDIPEGYSVSREKKERFSLILESASTNQTSMYLCASMGPDLEEKLFFGSGTQLSVL.